A selection of T cell receptor beta chains follows, all from one sample in a study of shared clonotypes between healthy human individuals. Produced via immunoSEQ multiplex PCR; TCRdb's table is partial and in-frame only. The sample lists under 600,000 clones; over 60% were seen once. Sequenced material: PBMCs. The receptors come from a woman in her 40s in good health. Some clones in this sample may be carry-over from other donors' samples. Each CDR3 is given with its conserved first and last residue. D genes are given only for firm matches. Rows give clone size only sometimes, using once, few, many, or a class for an expanded clone.

v_call,clone_size,cdr3_length,d_call,j_call,cdr3_nt,cdr3_aa
TRBV7-2,.,15,TRBD1,TRBJ2-5,TGTGCCAGCAGCACCTACAGGGGGTCCCAAGAGACCCAGTACTTC,CASSTYRGSQETQYF
TRBV6-1,once,16,TRBD1,TRBJ1-2,TGTGCCAGCAGTGAAAGGGGGCCCAGAATGGGCTATGGCTACACCTTC,CASSERGPRMGYGYTF
TRBV19,.,15,TRBD2,TRBJ2-7,TGTGCCAGTAGTCCCGGACTAGCGGGACGCAACGAGCAGTACTTC,CASSPGLAGRNEQYF
TRBV27,.,13,.,TRBJ2-7,TGTGCCAGCAGTTTACGGCGGGCCTCCGAGCAGTACTTC,CASSLRRASEQYF
TRBV30,.,12,.,TRBJ2-5,TGTGCCTGGAGTGATGTCCAAGAGACCCAGTACTTC,CAWSDVQETQYF
TRBV4-1,once,16,TRBD2,TRBJ2-7,TGCGCCAGCAGCCAAGGGCTAGCGGGAGGGCCCTACGAGCAGTACTTC,CASSQGLAGGPYEQYF
TRBV11-3,once,13,.,TRBJ2-2,TGTGCCAGCAGCTCCACGCACACCGGGGAGCTGTTTTTT,CASSSTHTGELFF
TRBV7-2,.,14,.,TRBJ2-5,TGTGCCAGCAGCTCCGGACTAAGCGAAGAGACCCAGTACTTC,CASSSGLSEETQYF
TRBV15,.,12,.,TRBJ2-7,TGTGCCACCAGCAGAGATCAGTCCGAGCAGTACTTC,CATSRDQSEQYF
TRBV9,.,15,.,TRBJ2-3,TGTGCCAGCAGCGTAGGCGCGTTTTTATCAGATACGCAGTATTTT,CASSVGAFLSDTQYF
TRBV5-6,.,17,.,TRBJ2-7,TGTGCCAGCCCTCGGGAAGAGCTAGCCATACCGGAATGCGAGCAGTACTTC,CASPREELAIPECEQYF
TRBV7-2,.,14,.,TRBJ2-1,TGTGCCAGCAGCTCAAAACCCCCCTACAATGAGCAGTTCTTC,CASSSKPPYNEQFF
TRBV5-1,.,16,TRBD2,TRBJ2-3,TGCGCCAGCAGCTTGATTGTAGCGGGAGTGACAGATACGCAGTATTTT,CASSLIVAGVTDTQYF
TRBV5-1,once,15,TRBD2,TRBJ2-5,TGCGCCAGCAGCCCTGGACTAGCGGGGCAAGAGACCCAGTACTTC,CASSPGLAGQETQYF
TRBV11-2,.,13,.,TRBJ2-1,TGTGCCAGCAGCCCCCAGACTAGTGGCGAGCAGTTCTTC,CASSPQTSGEQFF
TRBV10-2,.,20,TRBD2,TRBJ2-7,TGCGCCAGCAGTGAGTCCCCTTTAGTTGAGGGACTAGCGAGCTCCTACGAGCAGTACTTC,CASSESPLVEGLASSYEQYF
TRBV5-7,.,12,.,TRBJ2-1,TGTGCCAGCAGCTTGGAATACAATGAGCAGTTCTTC,CASSLEYNEQFF
TRBV4-2,.,15,.,TRBJ2-7,TGTGCCAGCAGCCAAGTGGCGGACAGCTCCTACGAGCAGTACTTC,CASSQVADSSYEQYF
TRBV7-2,.,12,.,TRBJ2-3,TGTGCCAGCAGCAAAAACAGAGATACGCAGTATTTT,CASSKNRDTQYF
TRBV6-1,.,14,.,TRBJ1-2,TGTGCCAGCCCCTCTGGTCCCGGAGGCTATGGCTACACCTTC,CASPSGPGGYGYTF
TRBV5-1,.,13,.,TRBJ2-1,TGCGCCAGCAGCTTACTAGGTTACAATGAGCAGTTCTTC,CASSLLGYNEQFF
TRBV30,.,18,.,TRBJ2-5,TGTGCCTGGAGTGTACTCGGGGACTGGAGGGCCCCCCAAGAGACCCAGTACTTC,CAWSVLGDWRAPQETQYF
TRBV27,.,15,.,TRBJ1-6,TGTGCCAGCAGTTTAGTACAGTTGGGGGATTCACCCCTCCACTTT,CASSLVQLGDSPLHF
TRBV11-2,.,15,TRBD2,TRBJ2-7,TGTGCCAGCAGCCTCAGACTAGCGGGGGGCTACGAGCAGTACTTC,CASSLRLAGGYEQYF
TRBV18,few,14,.,TRBJ1-5,TGTGCCAGCTCACCTAGACAGGGCAATCAGCCCCAGCATTTT,CASSPRQGNQPQHF
TRBV5-1,.,15,TRBD1,TRBJ1-4,TGCGCCAGCAGCCTGACAGGGGCTCAAAATGAAAAACTGTTTTTT,CASSLTGAQNEKLFF
TRBV6-1,few,14,.,TRBJ2-6,TGTGCCAGCAGCCGGGACTCTGGGGCCAACGTCCTGACTTTC,CASSRDSGANVLTF
TRBV28,.,15,TRBD1,TRBJ1-1,TGTGCCAGCAGCTCGACAGGGAGAGGGAACACTGAAGCTTTCTTT,CASSSTGRGNTEAFF
TRBV7-3,once,13,.,TRBJ2-5,TGTGCCAGCAGCTTAACCGCGCAAGATCCCCAGTACTTC,CASSLTAQDPQYF
TRBV28,.,16,.,TRBJ1-2,TGTGCCAGCGGTAGGTCCAGGCCGACCGTTAACTATGGCTACACCTTC,CASGRSRPTVNYGYTF
TRBV11-2,.,14,TRBD1,TRBJ2-3,TGTGCCAGCAGCCCCTGGACAGGGACAGATACGCAGTATTTT,CASSPWTGTDTQYF
TRBV7-3,.,14,.,TRBJ2-2,TGTGCCAGCAGCCCCGGGGTTGGCACCGGGGAGCTGTTTTTT,CASSPGVGTGELFF
TRBV19,.,17,TRBD1,TRBJ1-1,TGTGCCAGTAGTATGTCCCGCGGCGGAGGGGGCGTCGGCGAAGCTTTCTTT,CASSMSRGGGGVGEAFF
TRBV6-6,.,13,.,TRBJ2-5,TGTGCCAGCAGTCGACAGGACCAAGAGACCCAGTACTTC,CASSRQDQETQYF
TRBV5-1,.,15,TRBD1,TRBJ2-3,TGCGCCAGCAGCTTGTCAGGGGGCCGGGCAGATACGCAGTATTTT,CASSLSGGRADTQYF
TRBV5-1,.,13,.,TRBJ1-2,TGCGCCAGCAGCGTCGACCGACACTATGGCTACACCTTC,CASSVDRHYGYTF
TRBV6-6,.,14,.,TRBJ1-3,TGTGCCAGCAGGCCCGGGACACCCGGAAACACCATATATTTT,CASRPGTPGNTIYF
TRBV4-3,once,17,.,TRBJ1-4,TGCGCCAGCAGCCAAGATCTAATCGTCAGGGGAAATGAAAAACTGTTTTTT,CASSQDLIVRGNEKLFF
TRBV19,.,14,.,TRBJ1-2,TGTGCCAGTAGCCGCGGGGGCGGGCAATATGGCTACACCTTC,CASSRGGGQYGYTF
TRBV27,.,12,.,TRBJ2-1,TGTGCCAGCAGGGAGGGGAACAATGAGCAGTTCTTC,CASREGNNEQFF
TRBV7-2,.,14,TRBD1,TRBJ1-2,TGTGCCAGCAGCTTCGGGGGACAGGGAGGTGGCTACACCTTC,CASSFGGQGGGYTF
TRBV6-1,once,11,.,TRBJ1-2,TGTGCCAGCGGGACTAACTATGGCTACACCTTC,CASGTNYGYTF
TRBV28,.,12,.,TRBJ1-2,TGTGCCAGCAGCGGACAGAGTTATGGCTACACCTTC,CASSGQSYGYTF
TRBV27,.,17,TRBD2,TRBJ2-3,TGTGCCAGCAGCCGACTCGGACTAGCTCTGTCCTCAGATACGCAGTATTTT,CASSRLGLALSSDTQYF
TRBV28,few,13,.,TRBJ1-5,TGTGCCAGCACCAGGGAGGGCAATCAGCCCCAGCATTTT,CASTREGNQPQHF
TRBV28,.,14,.,TRBJ2-3,TGTGCCAGCCGGCGCGGGGCGGTCACAGATACGCAGTATTTT,CASRRGAVTDTQYF
TRBV30,.,15,TRBD1,TRBJ1-5,TGTGCCTGGAGTTCGGGGACAGGGGTTTTTCAGCCCCAGCATTTT,CAWSSGTGVFQPQHF
TRBV28,.,12,.,TRBJ2-3,TGTGCCAGCAGTTTACGCACAGATACGCAGTATTTT,CASSLRTDTQYF
TRBV10-2,.,13,.,TRBJ1-5,TGCGCCAGCGGGCAGGGAGGGAATCAGCCCCAGCATTTT,CASGQGGNQPQHF
TRBV2,many,15,TRBD1,TRBJ1-6,TGTGCCAGCAACCGCCGGACAGGGGATAATTCACCCCTCCACTTT,CASNRRTGDNSPLHF